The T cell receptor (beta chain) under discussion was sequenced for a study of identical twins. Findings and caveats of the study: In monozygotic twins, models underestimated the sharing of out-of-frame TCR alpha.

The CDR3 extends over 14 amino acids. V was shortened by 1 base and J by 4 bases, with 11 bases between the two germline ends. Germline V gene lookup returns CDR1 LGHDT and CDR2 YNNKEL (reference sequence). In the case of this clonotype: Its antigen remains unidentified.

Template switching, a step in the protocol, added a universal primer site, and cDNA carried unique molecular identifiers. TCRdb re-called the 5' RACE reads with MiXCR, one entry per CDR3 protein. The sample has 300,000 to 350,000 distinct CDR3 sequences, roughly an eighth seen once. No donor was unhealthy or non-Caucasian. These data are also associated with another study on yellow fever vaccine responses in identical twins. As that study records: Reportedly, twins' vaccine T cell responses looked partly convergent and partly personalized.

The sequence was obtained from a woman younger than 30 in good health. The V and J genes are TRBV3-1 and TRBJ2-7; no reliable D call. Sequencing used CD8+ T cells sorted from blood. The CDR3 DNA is TGTGCCAGCAGCCAAGGACCATTGGGTTACGAGCAGTACTTC. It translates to CASSQGPLGYEQYF.